This record covers a single T cell receptor (beta chain). The data derive from a study of human T cells and chemical hapten exposure. This sample's time point: healthy volunteer bleed at 6 weeks. Total RNA was extracted from unfractionated whole blood. The V end lost 0 bases, the J end lost 7 bases, and 16 bases lay between the germline ends. Per the germline V gene, CDR1 is LGHNT and CDR2 is FRNRAP. This CDR3 contains 16 residues. Unique molecular identifiers were linked by the library to individual cDNA molecules. TCRdb recomputed calls from the RACE reads with MiXCR, one row per CDR3 protein. The repertoire holds under 90,000 distinct CDR3 sequences, with approximately 8.6% as singletons.

Sample: whole blood. The chain is built from TRBV12-5 and TRBJ2-1, with no clear D. The source of this sequence is a male donor in good health. Some clones in this sample may be carry-over from other donors' samples. This CDR3 reads CASGLVQPNSPNEQFF. CDR3 nucleotide sequence: TGTGCTAGTGGTTTGGTACAGCCCAATTCTCCGAATGAGCAGTTCTTC.